This T cell receptor beta chain was recorded in a study of CD8 T cells in ankylosing spondylitis. Whole-study findings and limits: Characteristic, it appeared, of ankylosing spondylitis blood was a TCR beta motif of fewer than 10 highly homologous variants.

The CDR3 spans 16 residues. In germline, CDR1 is SGHRS, CDR2 YFSETQ. The V and J ends lost 0 bases and 5 bases respectively, with 16 bases between them. This clonotype was recorded many times. Its target is not known. In TCRdb, the 5' RACE reads were re-called with MiXCR into one record per CDR3 protein. This table holds 450,000 to 550,000 distinct CDR3 sequences, over 4% found once. V gene TRBV5-1 combines with J gene TRBJ2-3, with D hard to call. This sequence originates from a male donor with ankylosing spondylitis. Material for sequencing was blood, either unsorted or a sorted T cell fraction (not recorded which). CDR3 region: CASSLAQQSSGDTQYF. CDR3 in DNA: TGCGCCAGCAGCTTGGCCCAACAATCTTCCGGAGATACGCAGTATTTT.